The subject of this entry is one T cell receptor beta chain. The data are from a study of chemoradiotherapy in HPV16-positive cancers. Sequenced by immunoSEQ multiplex PCR; TCRdb stores in-frame clones only, minus some. The table lists about 22,000 clones, over 60% of them singletons. This CDR3 region has 20 residues. Trimming cost V 3 bases and J 0 bases, with 25 bases left between them. The source is a human donor with HPV-associated anogenital cancer. Collection took place from a patient who underwent chemoradiotherapy. The V and J genes are TRBV5-3 and TRBJ1-5; D is ambiguous. TRBV5-3 is treated as an ORF (open reading frame) with a function not yet certain. The DNA for the CDR3 is TGTGCCAGAAGCTCATTAGGCACAGCCCACTATGTCCATAGCAATCAGCCCCAGCATTTT. Amino acid sequence: CARSSLGTAHYVHSNQPQHF.